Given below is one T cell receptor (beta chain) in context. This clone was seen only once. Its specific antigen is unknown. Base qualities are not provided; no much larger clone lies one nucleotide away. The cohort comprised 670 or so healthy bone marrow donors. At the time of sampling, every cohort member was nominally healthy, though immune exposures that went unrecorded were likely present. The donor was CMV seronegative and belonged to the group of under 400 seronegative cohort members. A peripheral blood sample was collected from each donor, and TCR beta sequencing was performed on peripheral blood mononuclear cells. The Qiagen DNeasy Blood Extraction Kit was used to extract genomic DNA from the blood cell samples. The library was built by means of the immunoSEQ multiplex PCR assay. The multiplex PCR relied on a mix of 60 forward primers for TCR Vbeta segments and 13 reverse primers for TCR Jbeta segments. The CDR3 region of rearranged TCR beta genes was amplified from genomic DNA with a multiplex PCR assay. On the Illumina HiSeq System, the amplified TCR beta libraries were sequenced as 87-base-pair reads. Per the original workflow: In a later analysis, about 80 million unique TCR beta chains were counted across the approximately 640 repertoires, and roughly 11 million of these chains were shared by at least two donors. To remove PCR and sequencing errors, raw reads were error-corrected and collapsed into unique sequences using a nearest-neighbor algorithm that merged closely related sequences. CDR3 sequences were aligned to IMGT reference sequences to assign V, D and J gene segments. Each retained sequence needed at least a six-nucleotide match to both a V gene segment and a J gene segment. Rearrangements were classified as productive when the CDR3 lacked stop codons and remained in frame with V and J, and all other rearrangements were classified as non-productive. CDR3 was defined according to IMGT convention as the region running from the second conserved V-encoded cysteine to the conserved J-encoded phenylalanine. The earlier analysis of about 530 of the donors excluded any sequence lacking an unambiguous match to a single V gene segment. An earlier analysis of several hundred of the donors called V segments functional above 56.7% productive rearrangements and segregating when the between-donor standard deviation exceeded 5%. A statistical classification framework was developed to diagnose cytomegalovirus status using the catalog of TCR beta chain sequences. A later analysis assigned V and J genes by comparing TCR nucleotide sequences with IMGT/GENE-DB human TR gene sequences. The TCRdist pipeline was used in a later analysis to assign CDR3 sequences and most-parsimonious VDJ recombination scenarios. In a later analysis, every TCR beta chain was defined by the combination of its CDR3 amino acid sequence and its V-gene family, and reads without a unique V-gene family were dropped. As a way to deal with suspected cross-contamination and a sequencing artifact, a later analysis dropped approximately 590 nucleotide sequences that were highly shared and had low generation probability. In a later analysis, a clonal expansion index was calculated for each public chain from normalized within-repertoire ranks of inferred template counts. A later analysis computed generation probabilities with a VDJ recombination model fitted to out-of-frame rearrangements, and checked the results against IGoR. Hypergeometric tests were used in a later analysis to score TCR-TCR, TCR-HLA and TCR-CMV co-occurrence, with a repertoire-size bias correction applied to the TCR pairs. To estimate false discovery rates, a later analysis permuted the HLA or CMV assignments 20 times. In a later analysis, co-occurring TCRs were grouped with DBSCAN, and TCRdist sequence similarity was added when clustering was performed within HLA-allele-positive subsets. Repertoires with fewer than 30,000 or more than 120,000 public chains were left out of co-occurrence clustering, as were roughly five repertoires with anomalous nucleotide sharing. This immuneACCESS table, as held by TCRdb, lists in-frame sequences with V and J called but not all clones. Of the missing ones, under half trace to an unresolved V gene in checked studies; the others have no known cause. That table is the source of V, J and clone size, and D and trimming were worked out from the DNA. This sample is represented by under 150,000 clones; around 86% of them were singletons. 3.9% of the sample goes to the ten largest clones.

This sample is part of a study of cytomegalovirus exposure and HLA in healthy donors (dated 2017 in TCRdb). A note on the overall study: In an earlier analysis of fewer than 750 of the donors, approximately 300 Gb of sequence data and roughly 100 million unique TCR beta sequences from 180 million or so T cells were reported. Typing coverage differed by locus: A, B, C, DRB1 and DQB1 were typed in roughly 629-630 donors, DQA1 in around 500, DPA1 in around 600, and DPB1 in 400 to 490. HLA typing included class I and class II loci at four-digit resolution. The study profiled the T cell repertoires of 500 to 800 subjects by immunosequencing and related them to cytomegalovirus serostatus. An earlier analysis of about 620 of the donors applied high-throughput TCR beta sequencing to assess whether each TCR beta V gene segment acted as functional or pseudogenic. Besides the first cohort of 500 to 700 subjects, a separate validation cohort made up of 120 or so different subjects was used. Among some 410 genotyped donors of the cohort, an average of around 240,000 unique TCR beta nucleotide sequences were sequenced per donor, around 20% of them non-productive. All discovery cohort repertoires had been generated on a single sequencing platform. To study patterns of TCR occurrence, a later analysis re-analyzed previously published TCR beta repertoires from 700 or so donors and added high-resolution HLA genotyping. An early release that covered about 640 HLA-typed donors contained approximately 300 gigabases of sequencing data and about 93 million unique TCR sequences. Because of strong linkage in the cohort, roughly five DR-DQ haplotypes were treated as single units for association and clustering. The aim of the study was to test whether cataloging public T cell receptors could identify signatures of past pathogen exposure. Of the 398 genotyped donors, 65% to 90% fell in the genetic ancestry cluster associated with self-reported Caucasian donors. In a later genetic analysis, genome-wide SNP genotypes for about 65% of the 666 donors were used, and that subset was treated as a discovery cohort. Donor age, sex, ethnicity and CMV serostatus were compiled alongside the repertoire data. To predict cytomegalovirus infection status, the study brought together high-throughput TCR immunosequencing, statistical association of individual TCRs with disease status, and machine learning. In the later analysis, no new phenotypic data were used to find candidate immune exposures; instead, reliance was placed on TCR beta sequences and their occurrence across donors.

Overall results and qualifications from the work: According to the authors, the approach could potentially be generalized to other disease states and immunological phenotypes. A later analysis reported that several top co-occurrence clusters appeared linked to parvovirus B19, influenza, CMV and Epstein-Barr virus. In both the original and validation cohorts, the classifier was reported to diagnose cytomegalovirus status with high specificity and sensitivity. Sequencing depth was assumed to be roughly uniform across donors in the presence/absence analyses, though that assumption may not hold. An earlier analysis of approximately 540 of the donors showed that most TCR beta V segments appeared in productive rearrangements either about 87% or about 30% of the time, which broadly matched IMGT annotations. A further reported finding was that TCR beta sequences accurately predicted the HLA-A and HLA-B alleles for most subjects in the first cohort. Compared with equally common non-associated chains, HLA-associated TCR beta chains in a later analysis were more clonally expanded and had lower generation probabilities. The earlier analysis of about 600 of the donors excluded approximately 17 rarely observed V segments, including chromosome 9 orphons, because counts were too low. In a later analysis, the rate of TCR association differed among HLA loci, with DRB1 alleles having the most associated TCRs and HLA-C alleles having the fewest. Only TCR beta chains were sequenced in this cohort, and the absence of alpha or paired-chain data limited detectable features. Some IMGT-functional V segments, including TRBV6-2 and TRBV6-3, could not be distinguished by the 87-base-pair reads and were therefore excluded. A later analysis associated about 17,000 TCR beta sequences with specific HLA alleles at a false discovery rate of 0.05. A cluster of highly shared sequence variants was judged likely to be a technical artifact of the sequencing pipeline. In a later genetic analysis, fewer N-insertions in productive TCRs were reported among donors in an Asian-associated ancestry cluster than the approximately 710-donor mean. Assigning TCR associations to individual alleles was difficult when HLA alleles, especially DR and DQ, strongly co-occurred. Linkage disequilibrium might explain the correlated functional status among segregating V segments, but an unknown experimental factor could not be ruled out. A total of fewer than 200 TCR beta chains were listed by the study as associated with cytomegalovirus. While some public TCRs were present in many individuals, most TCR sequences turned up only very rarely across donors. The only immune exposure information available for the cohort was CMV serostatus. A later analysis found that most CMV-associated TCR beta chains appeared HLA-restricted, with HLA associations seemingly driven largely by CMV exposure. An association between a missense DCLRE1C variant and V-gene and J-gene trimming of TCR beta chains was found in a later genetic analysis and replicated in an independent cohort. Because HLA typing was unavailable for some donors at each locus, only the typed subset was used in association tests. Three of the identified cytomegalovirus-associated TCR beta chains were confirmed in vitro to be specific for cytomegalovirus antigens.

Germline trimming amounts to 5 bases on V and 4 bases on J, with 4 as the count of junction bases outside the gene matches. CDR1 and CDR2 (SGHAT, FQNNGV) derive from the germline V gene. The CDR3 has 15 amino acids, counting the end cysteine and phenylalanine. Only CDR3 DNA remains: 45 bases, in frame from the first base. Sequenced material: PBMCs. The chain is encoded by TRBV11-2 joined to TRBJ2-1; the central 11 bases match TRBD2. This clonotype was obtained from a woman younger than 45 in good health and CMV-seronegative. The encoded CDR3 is CASSRTSGLYNEQFF. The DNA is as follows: TGTGCCAGCAGCCGGACTAGCGGGCTATACAATGAGCAGTTCTTC.